This T cell receptor beta chain was found in a study of blood T cells in healthy people across ages. Points from the study as a whole: Whereas aged donors had fewer naive CD4+ cells, long-lived donors had more of them and higher diversity.

A few counts support this clonotype. Its antigen is as yet unknown. The second PCR ran 7 to 11 cycles with a sample-barcoded 5' primer and J-beta primers. Each CDR3 protein is one row after TCRdb ran MiXCR on the 5' RACE reads. In the table there are fewer than 650,000 distinct CDR3 sequences, around a quarter of which are singletons. The germline CDR1 and CDR2 sequences are SGHTA and FQGNSA. The CDR3 runs to 15 residues. Trimming cost V 4 bases and J 7 bases; bases outside gene matches: 9. These data are also associated with another study on T cells of mothers and their children.

The sequencing sample was made of blood. The clonotype comes from a boy aged 2 to 10 in good health. The J gene is TRBJ1-4, the V gene TRBV7-2; 7 nucleotides match TRBD1. The CDR3 coding sequence is TGTGCCAGCAGCTCCCAGGGGGACGCCGTTGAAAAACTGTTTTTT. This codes for CASSSQGDAVEKLFF.